Below, 21 T cell receptor beta chains from the same sample are listed, as sequenced in a study of vaccination and CD4 T cells after COVID-19. Oncomine TCR Beta short-read sequencing was applied to DNA from cultured CD4+ T cells. Each CDR3 protein is one row after TCRdb ran MiXCR on the PCR reads. The table records about 13,000 distinct CDR3 sequences, under 55% of them present only once. Treatment of the sample: roughly 10-day PBMC culture with coronavirus spike peptide pools or control peptides (ViraFEST assay). Their antigens are not known. The sample taken for sequencing was CD4+ T cells from blood, cultured in vitro. Every receptor here comes from a human donor who had recovered from COVID-19.

This chain uses TRBV20-1 with TRBJ2-5, with TRBD2 matching 9 bases. This CDR3 has 16 residues. Per germline, CDR1 DFQATT and CDR2 SNEGSKA (reference sequence). The V gene end was trimmed by 5 bases and the J gene end by 0 bases; junction bases not matched to a gene: 10. The CDR3 protein is CSAPGSGGRYQETQYF. The CDR3 bases are TGCAGTGCTCCGGGGAGCGGGGGGAGGTACCAAGAGACCCAGTACTTC.

This chain joins TRBV5-6 and TRBJ1-2, with TRBD1 matching 7 bases. Per the germline V gene, CDR1 is SGHDT and CDR2 is YYEEEE. V shed 1 base and J 2 bases; nucleotides not matched to a gene: 5. The CDR3 loop spans 15 amino acids. CDR3 in amino acids: CASSLRQGGNYGYTF. The CDR3 coding sequence is TGTGCCAGCAGCTTGAGGCAGGGGGGGAACTATGGCTACACCTTC. The complete variable domain, with remaining parts taken from reference TRBV5-6 and TRBJ1-2, reads DAGVTQSPTHLIKTRGQQVTLRCSPKSGHDTVSWYQQALGQGPQFIFQYYEEEERQRGNFPDRFSGHQFPNYSSELNVNALLLGDSALYLCASSLRQGGNYGYTFGSGTRLTVV.

The chain has TRBV10-3 and TRBJ2-1, with 15 bases lining up with TRBD2. CDR1 is ENHRY, CDR2 SYGVKD, per germline. This CDR3 is 16 amino acids long. J was trimmed by 8 bases and V by 4 bases; bases with no gene match: 6. The CDR3 region is CAISAGTSGGIDEQFF. The DNA for the CDR3 is TGTGCCATCAGTGCCGGGACTAGCGGGGGGATTGATGAGCAGTTCTTC.

This chain joins TRBV5-1 and TRBJ2-5; 10 bases line up with TRBD1. This CDR3 is built from 15 residues. V shed 3 bases and J 5 bases; nucleotides not matched to a gene: 7. Germline V CDR1 and CDR2: SGHRS, YFSETQ. The DNA for the CDR3 is TGCGCCAGCAGCTACTCGACAGGGGGCGTTGAGACCCAGTACTTC. It specifies CASSYSTGGVETQYF.

The chain links TRBV4-1 to TRBJ2-7; the D gene is possibly TRBD2 (6 bases). This CDR3 has 16 amino acids. CDR1 is MGHRA, CDR2 YSYEKL, per germline. V was clipped by 1 base and J by 1 base, with 14 bases between them. Here the CDR3 DNA reads TGCGCCAGCAGCCAAGGGGACTTGACGGCGTCCTACGAGCAGTACTTC. This translates into CASSQGDLTASYEQYF.

The chain joins TRBV19 to TRBJ1-5, with TRBD1 matching 8 bases. CDR1 and CDR2 (germline): LNHDA, SQIVND (reference sequence). This CDR3 spans 15 amino acids. The V and J ends lost 6 bases and 6 bases, in that order; junction bases with no gene match: 10. As DNA, the CDR3 is TGTGCCAGTAGGGAGTCAGGGGGCGCGGGTCAGCCCCAGCATTTT. It yields the protein CASRESGGAGQPQHF.

The rearrangement joins TRBV3-1 to TRBJ1-1; D call uncertain. Germline V gene lookup returns CDR1 LGHDT and CDR2 YNNKEL (reference sequence). V lost 3 bases and J lost 5, with 10 bases in between. The CDR3 extends over 13 amino acids. CDR3 region: CASSQILMTEAFF. The DNA for the CDR3 is TGTGCCAGCAGCCAGATTCTGATGACTGAAGCTTTCTTT.

The chain employs TRBV20-1 and TRBJ2-2; 7 nucleotides match TRBD2. CDR1 is DFQATT, CDR2 SNEGSKA, per germline (reference sequence). This CDR3 comprises 13 residues. V trimming: 3 bases; J trimming: 7 bases; junction bases outside the gene matches: 5. The CDR3 sequence is CSARGGLGGELFF. The DNA of the CDR3 is TGCAGTGCTAGGGGGGGGTTAGGCGGGGAGCTGTTTTTT.

This clonotype was picked up a small number of times. This rearrangement joins TRBV6-5 to TRBJ1-4, with 9 bases that match TRBD1. Looked up from germline, CDR1 is MNHEY and CDR2 is SVGAGI. The CDR3 extends over 15 amino acids. The J segment lost 8 bases and the V segment lost 2 bases, leaving 6 bases of the junction unmatched. CDR3 protein: CASSYGDRGTEKLFF. As DNA, the CDR3 is TGTGCCAGCAGTTACGGTGACAGGGGGACGGAAAAACTGTTTTTT.

The sample holds a few counts of this clonotype. The chain employs TRBV20-1 and TRBJ1-4; D unclear. Germline V gene lookup returns CDR1 DFQATT and CDR2 SNEGSKA (reference sequence). The V end lost 0 bases, the J end lost 6 bases, and 11 bases lay between the germline ends. The CDR3 sequence is 14 residues long. The CDR3 sequence: CSARDPRADEKLFF. The CDR3 DNA reads TGCAGTGCTAGAGATCCAAGGGCGGATGAAAAACTGTTTTTT.

The chain uses TRBV6-5 and TRBJ2-7, with TRBD1 identical over 7 bases. The V segment lost 0 bases and the J segment 0 bases; nucleotides outside the gene matches: 5. CDR3 size: 16 residues. Germline values: CDR1 MNHEY, CDR2 SVGAGI. The CDR3: CASSYSGQSSSYEQYF. DNA for the CDR3: TGTGCCAGCAGTTACTCGGGACAGTCGAGCTCCTACGAGCAGTACTTC.

This chain uses TRBV24-1 with TRBJ1-5; the match to TRBD1 covers 10 bases. The germline V gene encodes CDR1 KGHDR and CDR2 SFDVKD. The CDR3 is made up of 20 amino acids. The J segment lost 3 bases and the V segment lost 8 bases, leaving 21 bases of the junction unmatched. CDR3 coding DNA: TGTGCCACCATCAAACCTTATCCCCCTGGACAGGGGGTGCCCAATCAGCCCCAGCATTTT. Translated, it gives CATIKPYPPGQGVPNQPQHF.

This chain joins TRBV6-1 and TRBJ1-1; TRBD1 aligns across 9 bases. The V segment lost 6 bases and the J segment 11 bases; nucleotides outside the gene matches: 10. This CDR3 contains 13 residues. Germline assignment: CDR1 MNHNS and CDR2 SASEGT. The CDR3 sequence: CASRDKTGGTAFF. DNA of the CDR3: TGTGCCAGCAGGGATAAGACAGGGGGGACCGCTTTCTTT.

The chain couples TRBV7-8 to TRBJ2-1; D not certain. This CDR3 is 16 amino acids long. The germline V gene encodes CDR1 SGHVS and CDR2 FQNEAQ. The V and J ends lost 6 bases and 0 bases respectively, with 15 bases between them. CDR3 bases: TGTGCCAGCAGTCGGGCCCGTCGGAGCTCCTACAATGAGCAGTTCTTC. Its protein product is CASSRARRSSYNEQFF.

This clonotype was detected only a few times. The V and J genes are TRBV11-2 and TRBJ2-1; no firm D call. CDR1 SGHAT and CDR2 FQNNGV come from the germline V gene. The CDR3 runs to 14 residues. V lost 5 bases and J lost 4, with 12 bases in between. CDR3 sequence: CASSIPGLYNEQFF. The CDR3 nucleotides are TGTGCCAGCAGCATCCCAGGCTTATACAATGAGCAGTTCTTC.

This clonotype showed up just a few times. The CDR3 loop reads CSARLAHEGGYTF. The CDR3 DNA reads as TGCAGTGCTAGACTGGCTCACGAGGGTGGCTACACCTTC. The V call is TRBV20-1, the J call TRBJ1-2, with D hard to call. The CDR3 sequence is 13 residues long. Trimming took 2 bases from V and 7 from J, leaving 14 bases between them. Germline lookup yields CDR1 DFQATT and CDR2 SNEGSKA (reference sequence).

This clonotype was observed a few times. This chain uses TRBV7-8 with TRBJ2-7; 9 bases are a match to TRBD1. Trimming took 2 bases from V and 4 from J; bases not matched to a gene: 6. The CDR3 has 15 amino acids. Germline CDR1 SGHVS, CDR2 FQNEAQ. The CDR3: CASSLIEDRGYEQYF. CDR3 DNA sequence: TGTGCCAGCAGCTTAATTGAGGACAGGGGATACGAGCAGTACTTC.

The V gene is TRBV11-2, the J gene TRBJ1-5, with a weak D call TRBD1 (5 bases). V lost 1 base and J lost 4, with 17 bases in between. CDR1 is SGHAT, CDR2 FQNNGV, per germline. The CDR3 is 17 amino acids. CDR3: CASSLGLRGSRNQPQHF. In DNA form, the CDR3 reads TGTGCCAGCAGCTTAGGTCTTCGGGGCTCGAGAAATCAGCCCCAGCATTTT.

V is TRBV24-1 and J is TRBJ1-1; TRBD1 is a possible D gene (6 bases). The CDR3 contains 14 residues. Per the germline V gene, CDR1 is KGHDR and CDR2 is SFDVKD. Between the trimmed V and J ends, which lost 6 bases and 1 base, there was a span of 11 bases. Here the CDR3 DNA reads TGTGCCACCAGTAGGACAGTCTCGAACACTGAAGCTTTCTTT. Amino acid sequence: CATSRTVSNTEAFF.

This clonotype has just a few counts. J is TRBJ1-5 and V is TRBV2; D possibly corresponds to TRBD1 (5 bases). Germline V lookup: CDR1 SNHLY, CDR2 FYNNEI. The CDR3 sequence is 13 residues long. V lost 8 bases and J lost 3, with 11 bases in between. This CDR3 reads CASGAEYNQPQHF. DNA for the CDR3: TGTGCCAGCGGGGCGGAATACAATCAGCCCCAGCATTTT.

The chain joins TRBV27 to TRBJ1-2, with no clear D. Trimming removed 6 bases at V and 8 bases at J, with 19 bases between. This CDR3 has 14 amino acids. Germline CDR1 and CDR2: MNHEY and SMNVEV (reference sequence). As DNA, the CDR3 is TGTGCCAGCAGCCGAGGTTATATGGCATGGGGCTACACCTTC. Protein sequence: CASSRGYMAWGYTF.